These T cell receptor beta chains were read from a single sample in a study of cytomegalovirus exposure and HLA in healthy donors. The method was immunoSEQ multiplex PCR; TCRdb's version includes in-frame clones alone and lacks a portion of them. The table records some 190,000 clones, just under 80% of them present only once. Source material: PBMCs. The receptors were sampled from a woman in her 30s in good health and CMV-seronegative. CDR3s include the opening cysteine and the closing phenylalanine or tryptophan. A D gene is named only where the DNA matches it firmly. The size of a clone is reported for some rows only, either as once, few or many, or as a class for expanded clones.

V gene	D gene	J gene	clone size	CDR3 protein	CDR3 DNA
TRBV30	NA	TRBJ1-3	NA	CAWSPFSGNTIYF	TGTGCCTGGAGCCCGTTCTCTGGAAACACCATATATTTT
TRBV30	NA	TRBJ1-2	once	CAWSVPGPGYTF	TGTGCCTGGAGTGTACCAGGCCCGGGCTACACCTTC
TRBV7-2	NA	TRBJ1-2	NA	CASSLDAGGIDYGYTF	TGTGCCAGCAGCTTAGATGCGGGGGGGATCGACTATGGCTACACCTTC
TRBV30	NA	TRBJ1-2	NA	CARGTTNYGYTF	TGTGCCCGTGGGACAACTAACTACGGCTACACCTTC
TRBV12-5	NA	TRBJ2-3	once	CASGPRVGGSTDTQYF	TGTGCTAGTGGACCGAGGGTGGGGGGTTCCACAGATACGCAGTATTTT
TRBV4-3	NA	TRBJ1-1	NA	CASSEERFLNTEAFF	TGCGCCAGCAGCGAAGAGAGGTTCTTGAACACTGAAGCTTTCTTT
TRBV4-2	NA	TRBJ1-5	NA	CASSQDPNRELGQPQHF	TGTGCCAGCAGCCAAGACCCTAACAGGGAATTGGGTCAGCCCCAGCATTTT
TRBV5-1	NA	TRBJ1-4	NA	CASSFGGSGEKLFF	TGCGCCAGCAGCTTTGGGGGGTCGGGCGAAAAACTGTTTTTT
TRBV18	TRBD1	TRBJ2-7	NA	CASSPLGPGTGDYEQYF	TGTGCCAGCTCACCACTAGGTCCCGGGACAGGGGACTACGAGCAGTACTTC
TRBV2	NA	TRBJ1-3	NA	CASRDSSGNTIYF	TGTGCCAGCAGGGACAGCTCTGGAAACACCATATATTTT
TRBV10-3	NA	TRBJ1-5	NA	CAISESRNEGNQPQHF	TGTGCCATCAGTGAGTCGAGGAATGAGGGCAATCAGCCCCAGCATTTT
TRBV19	NA	TRBJ2-7	once	CASSISSSYEQYF	TGTGCCAGTAGTATCTCCAGTTCCTACGAGCAGTACTTC
TRBV6-5	NA	TRBJ1-6	NA	CASRPASVFALHF	TGTGCCAGCCGGCCAGCGTCAGTGTTTGCCCTCCACTTT
TRBV5-5	NA	TRBJ2-7	NA	CASSLWTLSYEQYF	TGTGCCAGCAGCTTATGGACACTTTCCTACGAGCAGTACTTC
TRBV5-1	NA	TRBJ2-7	NA	CASTDFNSDEQYF	TGCGCCAGCACCGACTTCAACTCAGACGAGCAGTACTTC
TRBV4-2	TRBD2	TRBJ2-5	few	CASSPRASGGGRETQYF	TGTGCCAGCAGCCCCCGGGCTAGCGGGGGTGGGAGGGAGACCCAGTACTTC
TRBV27	TRBD2	TRBJ2-3	NA	CASSLYERGETDTQYF	TGTGCCAGCAGTTTATACGAGCGGGGGGAAACAGATACGCAGTATTTT
TRBV2	NA	TRBJ2-3	NA	CASSEYKGGNTDTQYF	TGTGCCAGCAGTGAATATAAAGGCGGGAACACAGATACGCAGTATTTT
TRBV4-3	NA	TRBJ1-5	NA	CASSQDRNRRINQPQHF	TGCGCCAGCAGCCAAGATCGGAACAGGCGGATCAATCAGCCCCAGCATTTT
TRBV29-1	NA	TRBJ2-1	NA	CSYATGHNEQFF	TGCAGCTATGCTACAGGGCACAATGAGCAGTTCTTC
TRBV2	NA	TRBJ1-3	once	CASSSQGAGTGNTIYF	TGTGCCAGCAGTTCCCAAGGAGCGGGGACTGGAAACACCATATATTTT
TRBV27	NA	TRBJ1-4	NA	CASSPSGGEVVEKLFF	TGTGCCAGCAGTCCCTCTGGTGGGGAGGTGGTCGAAAAACTGTTTTTT